This TCR beta chain was profiled in a study of blood T cell repertoires in COVID-19. Assay used: immunoSEQ multiplex PCR; TCRdb lists only in-frame clones, some missing. Found here are about 120,000 clones, 90% of them singletons; the top ten hold roughly 4%. This clone was detected once. Germline loops: CDR1 SGDLS, CDR2 YYNGEE. V gave up 5 bases and J gave up 6 bases, with 10 bases separating them. This CDR3 is 12 amino acids long. This clonotype was obtained from a woman aged 55-70 years with COVID-19, enrolled during active disease. Sequenced input: peripheral blood. The chain combines TRBV9 with TRBJ2-3, with D unresolved. The CDR3 region is CASSAVVDTQYF. CDR3 DNA sequence: TGTGCCAGCAGTGCAGTCGTTGATACGCAGTATTTT.